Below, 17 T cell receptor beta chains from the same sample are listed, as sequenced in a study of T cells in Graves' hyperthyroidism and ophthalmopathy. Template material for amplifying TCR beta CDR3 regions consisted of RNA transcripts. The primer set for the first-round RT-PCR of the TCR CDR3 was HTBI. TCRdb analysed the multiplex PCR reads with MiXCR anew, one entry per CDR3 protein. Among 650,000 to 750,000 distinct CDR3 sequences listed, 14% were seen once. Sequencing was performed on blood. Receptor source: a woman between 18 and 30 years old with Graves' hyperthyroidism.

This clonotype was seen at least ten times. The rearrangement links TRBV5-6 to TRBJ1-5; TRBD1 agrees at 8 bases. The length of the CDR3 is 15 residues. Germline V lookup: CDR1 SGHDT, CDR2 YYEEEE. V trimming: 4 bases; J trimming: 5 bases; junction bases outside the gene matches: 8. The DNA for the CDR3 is TGTGCCAGCAGCGTGAGGAGACAGGGGTATCAGCCCCAGCATTTT. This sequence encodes CASSVRRQGYQPQHF.

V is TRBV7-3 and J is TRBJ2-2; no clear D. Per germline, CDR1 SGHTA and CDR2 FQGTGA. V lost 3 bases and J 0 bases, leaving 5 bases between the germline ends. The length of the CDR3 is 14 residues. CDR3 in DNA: TGTGCCAGCAGCTTTAGCTCGAACACCGGGGAGCTGTTTTTT. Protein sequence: CASSFSSNTGELFF.

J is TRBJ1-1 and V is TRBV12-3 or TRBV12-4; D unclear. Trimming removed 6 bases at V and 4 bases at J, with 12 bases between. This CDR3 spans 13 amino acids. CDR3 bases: TGTGCCAGCAGGAAACCGGGCACCACTGAAGCTTTCTTT. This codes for CASRKPGTTEAFF.

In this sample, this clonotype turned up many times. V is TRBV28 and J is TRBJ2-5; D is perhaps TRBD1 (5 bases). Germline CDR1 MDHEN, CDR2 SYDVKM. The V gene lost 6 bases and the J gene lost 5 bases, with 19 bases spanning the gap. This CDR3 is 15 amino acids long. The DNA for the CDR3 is TGTGCCAGCAGCCCCTTCGTGGTCGACAGTGAGACCCAGTACTTC. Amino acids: CASSPFVVDSETQYF.

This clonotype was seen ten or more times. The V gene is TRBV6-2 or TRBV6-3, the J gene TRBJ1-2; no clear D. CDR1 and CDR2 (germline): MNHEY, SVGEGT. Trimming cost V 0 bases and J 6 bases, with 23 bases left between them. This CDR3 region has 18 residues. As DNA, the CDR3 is TGTGCCAGCAGTTACTCGTTTATAAGGGCTCGAACCACGGATGGCTACACCTTC. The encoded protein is CASSYSFIRARTTDGYTF.

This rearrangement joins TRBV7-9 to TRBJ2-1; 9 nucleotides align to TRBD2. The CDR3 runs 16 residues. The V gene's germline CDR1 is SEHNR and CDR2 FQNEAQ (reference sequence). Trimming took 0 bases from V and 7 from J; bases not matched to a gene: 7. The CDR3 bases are TGTGCCAGCAGCTTAGCGGGAAGCGGGAGGAGGAATGAGCAGTTCTTC. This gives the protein CASSLAGSGRRNEQFF.

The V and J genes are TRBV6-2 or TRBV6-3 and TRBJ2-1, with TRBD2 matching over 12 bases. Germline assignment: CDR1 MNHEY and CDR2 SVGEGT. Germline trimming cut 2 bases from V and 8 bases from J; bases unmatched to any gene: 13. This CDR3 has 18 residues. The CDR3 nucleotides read TGTGCCAGCAGTTACCAGCTTTCTAGCGGGAGGGATGTGCATGAGCAGTTCTTC. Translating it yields CASSYQLSSGRDVHEQFF.

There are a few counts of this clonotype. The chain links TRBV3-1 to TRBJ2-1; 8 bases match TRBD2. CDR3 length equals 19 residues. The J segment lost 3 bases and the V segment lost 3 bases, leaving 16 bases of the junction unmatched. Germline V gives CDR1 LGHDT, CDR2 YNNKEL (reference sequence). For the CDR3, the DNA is TGTGCCAGCAGCCAGGACCTCGGATTAGCGGGAACCGACTACAATGAGCAGTTCTTC. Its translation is CASSQDLGLAGTDYNEQFF.

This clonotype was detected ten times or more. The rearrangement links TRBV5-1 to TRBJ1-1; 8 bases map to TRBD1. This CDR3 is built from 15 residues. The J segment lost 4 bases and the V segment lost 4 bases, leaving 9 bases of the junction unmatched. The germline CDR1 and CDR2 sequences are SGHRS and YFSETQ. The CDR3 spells CASSASGGPGTEAFF. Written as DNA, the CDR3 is TGCGCCAGCAGCGCCTCAGGGGGCCCGGGCACTGAAGCTTTCTTT.

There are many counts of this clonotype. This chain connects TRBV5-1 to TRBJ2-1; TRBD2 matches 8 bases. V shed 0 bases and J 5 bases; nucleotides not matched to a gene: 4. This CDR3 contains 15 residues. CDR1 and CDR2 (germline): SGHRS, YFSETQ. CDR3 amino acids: CASSLVAGSNNEQFF. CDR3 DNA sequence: TGCGCCAGCAGCTTGGTAGCGGGGTCTAACAATGAGCAGTTCTTC.

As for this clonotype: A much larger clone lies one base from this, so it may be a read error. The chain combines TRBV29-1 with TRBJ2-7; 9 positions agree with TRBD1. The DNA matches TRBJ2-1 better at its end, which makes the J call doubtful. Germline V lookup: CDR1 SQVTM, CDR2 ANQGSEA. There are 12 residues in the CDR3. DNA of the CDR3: TGCAGCGTTGGGGACAGGGAGTACGAGCAGTTCTTC. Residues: CSVGDREYEQFF.

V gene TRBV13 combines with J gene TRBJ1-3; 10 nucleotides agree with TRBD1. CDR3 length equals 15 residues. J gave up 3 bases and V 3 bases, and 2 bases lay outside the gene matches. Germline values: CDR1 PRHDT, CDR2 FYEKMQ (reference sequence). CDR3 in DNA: TGTGCCAGCAGCTTGGGACAGGGGATTGGAAACACCATATATTTT. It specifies CASSLGQGIGNTIYF.

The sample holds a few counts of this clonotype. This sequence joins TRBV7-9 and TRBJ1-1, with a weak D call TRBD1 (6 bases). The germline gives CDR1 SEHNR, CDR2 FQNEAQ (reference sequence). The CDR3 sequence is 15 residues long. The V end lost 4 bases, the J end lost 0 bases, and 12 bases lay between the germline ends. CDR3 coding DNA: TGTGCCAGCAGCTCTCCGGACAGCCTGAACACTGAAGCTTTCTTT. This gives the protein CASSSPDSLNTEAFF. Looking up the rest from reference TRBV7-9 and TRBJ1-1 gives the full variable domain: DTGVSQNPRHKITKRGQNVTFRCDPISEHNRLYWYRQTLGQGPEFLTYFQNEAQLEKSRLLSDRFSAERPKGSFSTLEIQRTEQGDSAMYLCASSSPDSLNTEAFFGQGTRLTVV.

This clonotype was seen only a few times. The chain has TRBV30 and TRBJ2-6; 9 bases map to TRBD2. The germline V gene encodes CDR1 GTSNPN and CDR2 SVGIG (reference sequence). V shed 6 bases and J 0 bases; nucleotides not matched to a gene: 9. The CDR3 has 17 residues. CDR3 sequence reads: CACETSGDRSGANVLTF. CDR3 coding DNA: TGTGCCTGTGAGACTAGCGGCGACCGCTCTGGGGCCAACGTCCTGACTTTC.

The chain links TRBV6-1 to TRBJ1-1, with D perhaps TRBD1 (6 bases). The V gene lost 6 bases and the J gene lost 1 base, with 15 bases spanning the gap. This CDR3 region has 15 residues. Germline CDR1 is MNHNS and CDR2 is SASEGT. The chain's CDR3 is CASSPSRGQNTEAFF. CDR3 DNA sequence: TGTGCCAGCAGCCCCTCCCGGGGACAGAACACTGAAGCTTTCTTT.

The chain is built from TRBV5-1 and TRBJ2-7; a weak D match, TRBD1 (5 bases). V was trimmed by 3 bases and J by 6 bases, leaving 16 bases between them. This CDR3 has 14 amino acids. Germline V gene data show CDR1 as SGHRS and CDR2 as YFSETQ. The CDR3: CASSWSGSPGEQYF. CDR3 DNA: TGCGCCAGCAGCTGGTCAGGGTCCCCGGGCGAGCAGTACTTC.

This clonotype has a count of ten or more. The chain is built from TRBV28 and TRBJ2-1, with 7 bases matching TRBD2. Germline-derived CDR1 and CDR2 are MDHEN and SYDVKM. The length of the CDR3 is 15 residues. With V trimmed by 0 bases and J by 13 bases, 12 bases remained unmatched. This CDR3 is CASSLWGEGPQSQFF. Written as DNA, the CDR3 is TGTGCCAGCAGTTTATGGGGGGAGGGCCCCCAATCCCAGTTCTTC.